A single sample gave rise to the 32 T cell receptor beta chains below, sequenced in a study of blood T cell repertoires in COVID-19. Measured with immunoSEQ multiplex PCR; TCRdb has only the in-frame clones, and not every one. The sample has around 250,000 clones; about nine tenths are singletons. Sequencing was done on a sample of peripheral blood. The receptors were sampled from a woman aged 30 to 39 with active or convalescent COVID-19.

This clone has just a few counts. The chain uses TRBV5-1 and TRBJ1-2, with a tentative D call TRBD1 (6 bases). CDR3 length equals 21 residues. CDR1 and CDR2 (germline): SGHRS, YFSETQ. V lost 0 bases and J lost 0, with 27 bases in between. CDR3 protein: CASSLVSGPSTGGKTNYGYTF. As DNA, the CDR3 is TGCGCCAGCAGCTTGGTATCAGGGCCCTCGACAGGAGGAAAGACTAACTATGGCTACACCTTC.

The chain recombines TRBV30 with TRBJ2-7; 11 nucleotides match TRBD2. Trimming cost V 7 bases and J 0 bases; bases outside gene matches: 2. The CDR3 is 13 amino acids. Germline V gives CDR1 GTSNPN, CDR2 SVGIG (reference sequence). CDR3 protein: CASSGGLSYEQYF. For the CDR3, the DNA is TGTGCCTCTAGCGGGGGGCTCTCCTACGAGCAGTACTTC.

The J gene is TRBJ2-3, the V gene TRBV5-4; 8 nucleotides match TRBD1. CDR3 length: 15 amino acids. Trimming took 0 bases from V and 2 from J; bases not matched to a gene: 2. Germline V lookup: CDR1 SGHNT, CDR2 YYREEE (reference sequence). Here the CDR3 DNA reads TGTGCCAGCAGCTTGGACAGGGGGAACACAGATACGCAGTATTTT. Translating gives CASSLDRGNTDTQYF.

The V gene is TRBV4-1, the J gene TRBJ2-7, with D possibly TRBD2 on 5 matching bases. V was pared by 0 bases and J by 0 bases, with 12 bases between. CDR1 is MGHRA and CDR2 is YSYEKL in the germline V gene. The CDR3 consists of 16 residues. In DNA, the CDR3 is TGCGCCAGCAGCCAAGAGGCGGGCCCTAGCTCCTACGAGCAGTACTTC. Its protein product is CASSQEAGPSSYEQYF.

The chain combines TRBV3-1 (or the pseudogene TRBV3-2) with TRBJ1-2, with TRBD1 as a possible D gene (5 bases). Germline CDR1 is LGHDT and CDR2 is YNNKEL (reference sequence). This CDR3 is 15 amino acids long. The V and J ends lost 4 bases and 8 bases respectively, with 20 bases between them. CDR3: CASSPFPGETGGYTF. The CDR3 coding sequence is TGTGCCAGCAGCCCGTTCCCGGGGGAGACCGGGGGCTACACCTTC.

This chain's CDR3 is CASSPQGGAYNEQFF. The CDR3 region has the DNA TGTGCCAGCAGTCCCCAGGGGGGCGCCTACAATGAGCAGTTCTTC. This chain connects TRBV6-6 to TRBJ2-1; TRBD1 is a possible D gene (7 bases). The CDR3 runs to 15 residues. Trimming shortened V by 5 bases and J by 2 bases, and 13 bases separated the two germline ends. The V gene's germline CDR1 is MNHNY and CDR2 SVGAGI (reference sequence).

V is TRBV19 and J is TRBJ2-7; 11 bases match TRBD1. V shed 6 bases, J shed 5 bases, and the junction held 9 bases outside the gene matches. Germline V gives CDR1 LNHDA, CDR2 SQIVND (reference sequence). This CDR3 has 15 amino acids. CDR3 sequence (DNA): TGTGCCAGTAGGTCTTTGGGACAGGGGGGTGACGAGCAGTACTTC. Translation gives CASRSLGQGGDEQYF.

This clone appeared a single time. This rearrangement joins TRBV3-1 (or the pseudogene TRBV3-2) to TRBJ2-7; 9 nucleotides agree with TRBD2. There are 20 residues in the CDR3. Germline V gene sequence: CDR1 LGHDT, CDR2 YNNKEL (reference sequence). J lost 1 base, V lost 3 bases, and 19 bases had no gene match. The CDR3 sequence: CASSHLVQRGAILGSYEQYF. CDR3 coding DNA: TGTGCCAGCAGCCACTTAGTACAGCGGGGGGCAATTTTGGGATCCTACGAGCAGTACTTC.

The V call is TRBV24-1, the J call TRBJ2-3, with 7 bases that match TRBD2. This CDR3 is built from 16 residues. With V trimmed by 4 bases and J by 5 bases, 11 bases remained unmatched. Germline V CDR1 and CDR2: KGHDR, SFDVKD. The CDR3 loop is CATSERDGTIVDTQYF. In DNA form, the CDR3 reads TGTGCCACCAGTGAACGGGATGGGACTATTGTAGATACGCAGTATTTT.

This clone showed up just once. The chain has TRBV2 and TRBJ2-7; weak D call: TRBD1 (6 bases). The CDR3 contains 13 residues. Per the germline V gene, CDR1 is SNHLY and CDR2 is FYNNEI. Deletions cut 6 bases from V and 2 bases from J, with 11 bases between. The CDR3 loop reads CASRLTGTYEQYF. The CDR3 bases are TGTGCCAGCAGGTTGACAGGTACCTACGAGCAGTACTTC.

J is TRBJ2-7 and V is TRBV29-1, with TRBD2 identical over 12 bases. This CDR3 has 13 residues. Trimming took 1 base from V and 6 from J; bases not matched to a gene: 1. Germline V CDR1 and CDR2: SQVTM, ANQGSEA. The CDR3 coding sequence is TGCAGCGTTGAAGTACTAGCGGGGGGCGAGCAGTACTTC. Amino acids: CSVEVLAGGEQYF.

The chain uses TRBV5-8 and TRBJ2-2, with D uncertain. The CDR3 loop spans 16 amino acids. Germline V gene lookup returns CDR1 SGHTS and CDR2 YDEGEE. Trimming stripped 0 bases from V and 3 bases from J, with 12 bases between. In nucleotides, the CDR3 is TGTGCCAGCAGCTTGGGCACCCGGTTTCACACCGGGGAGCTGTTTTTT. This translates into CASSLGTRFHTGELFF.

The J gene is TRBJ1-4, the V gene TRBV27; D gene ambiguous. CDR3 length: 14 amino acids. Trimming left V 2 bases short and J 8 bases short, with 12 bases between. CDR1 and CDR2 from the germline V gene are MNHEY and SMNVEV (reference sequence). The CDR3 loop is CASSLSPRGEKLFF. Written as DNA, the CDR3 is TGTGCCAGCAGTTTAAGTCCAAGAGGGGAAAAACTGTTTTTT.

The chain has TRBV10-3 and TRBJ2-3; D may be TRBD2 (5 bases). The CDR3 has 15 residues. Germline V gene data show CDR1 as ENHRY and CDR2 as SYGVKD. V was shortened by 6 bases and J by 5 bases, with 18 bases between the two germline ends. CDR3 protein: CAIRRGYMERDTQYF. CDR3 DNA sequence: TGTGCCATCAGGAGAGGGTACATGGAACGAGATACGCAGTATTTT.

The chain links TRBV28 to TRBJ2-2, with 11 positions matching TRBD1. Germline V gene lookup returns CDR1 MDHEN and CDR2 SYDVKM. The junction had 9 bases not matched to a gene; V was cut back by 5 bases and J by 7 bases. The CDR3 consists of 16 residues. The CDR3 coding sequence is TGTGCCAGCAGTCAAAGGACAGGGGGCGTTAGCGGGGAGCTGTTTTTT. This encodes CASSQRTGGVSGELFF.

V and J are TRBV18 and TRBJ1-2; no clear D gene. This CDR3 is 16 amino acids long. Germline V gene sequence: CDR1 KGHSH, CDR2 LQKENI. V lost 3 bases to trimming and J lost 8 bases, with 22 bases between them. The CDR3 loop is CASSPSPEIGVQGYTF. The CDR3 DNA follows: TGTGCCAGCTCACCTTCCCCGGAGATAGGAGTTCAAGGCTACACCTTC.

The chain carries TRBV29-1 and TRBJ2-3; D ambiguous. The length of the CDR3 is 13 residues. With 4 bases removed from V and 0 bases from J, the gap between germline ends came to 8 bases. Germline assignment: CDR1 SQVTM and CDR2 ANQGSEA. In nucleotides, the CDR3 is TGCAGCGTTGTGTCTCCGAGCACAGATACGCAGTATTTT. This sequence encodes CSVVSPSTDTQYF.

The chain links TRBV18 to TRBJ2-2; D remains unclear. Looked up from germline, CDR1 is KGHSH and CDR2 is LQKENI. Trimming stripped 0 bases from V and 7 bases from J, with 9 bases between. This CDR3 comprises 14 residues. For the CDR3, the DNA is TGTGCCAGCTCACCACCACATCAAATCGGGGAGCTGTTTTTT. Encoded protein: CASSPPHQIGELFF. The whole variable domain, remainder taken from reference TRBV18 and TRBJ2-2, is NAGVMQNPRHLVRRRGQEARLRCSPMKGHSHVYWYRQLPEEGLKFMVYLQKENIIDESGMPKERFSAEFPKEGPSILRIQQVVRGDSAAYFCASSPPHQIGELFFGEGSRLTVL.

Comments on this clone: The junction differs from germline at one of its ends, possibly a read error. The chain joins TRBV7-7 to TRBJ1-1; possible D gene TRBD1, 5 bases. CDR1 is SSHAT, CDR2 FNYEAQ, per germline (reference sequence). The CDR3 loop spans 18 amino acids. The CDR3 DNA reads as TGTGCTAGCAGCTTTAGCCCGGAGGGGTGTGGGGCACTTCGCGAAGCTTTCTTT. It specifies CASSFSPEGCGALREAFF.

Only one count was recorded for this clone. This chain links TRBV10-2 with TRBJ1-3; the D is unclear. Trimming shortened V by 8 bases and J by 4 bases, and 9 bases separated the two germline ends. The CDR3 covers 12 residues. Per the germline V gene, CDR1 is WSHSY and CDR2 is SAAADI. In nucleotides, the CDR3 is TGCGCCAGCCAACCGAGAGGAAACACCATATATTTT. Amino acid sequence: CASQPRGNTIYF.

The chain combines TRBV27 with TRBJ1-1; D ambiguous. Germline V gene lookup returns CDR1 MNHEY and CDR2 SMNVEV (reference sequence). V lost 3 bases to trimming and J lost 1 base, with 12 bases between them. This CDR3 region has 15 residues. The CDR3: CASSLFREANTEAFF. DNA for the CDR3: TGTGCCAGCAGTTTGTTTAGGGAGGCGAACACTGAAGCTTTCTTT.

The chain is built from TRBV7-2 and TRBJ1-6, with D possibly TRBD1 on 6 matching bases. CDR1 is SGHTA, CDR2 FQGNSA, per germline. The CDR3 spans 18 residues. With 5 bases removed from V and 10 bases from J, the gap between germline ends came to 27 bases. The CDR3 protein is CASSQGGRGAHPRSPLHF. CDR3 DNA sequence: TGTGCCAGCAGCCAGGGAGGGAGGGGGGCCCACCCACGATCACCCCTCCACTTT.

V is TRBV19 and J is TRBJ1-1, with 8 bases aligning to TRBD1. V trimming: 3 bases; J trimming: 5 bases; junction bases outside the gene matches: 11. CDR1 is LNHDA and CDR2 is SQIVND in the germline V gene (reference sequence). This CDR3 is 16 amino acids long. CDR3 nucleotides: TGTGCCAGTAGTATTCTTGGACAGGGATCGAAGACTGAAGCTTTCTTT. Its translation is CASSILGQGSKTEAFF.

The chain is built from TRBV3-1 (or the pseudogene TRBV3-2) and TRBJ1-2; 7 bases are shared with TRBD1. Trimming removed 3 bases from V and 8 bases from J; junction bases left unmatched: 9. Germline CDR1 LGHDT, CDR2 YNNKEL (reference sequence). The CDR3 sequence is 14 residues long. CDR3: CASSHLQGPGGYTF. Written as DNA, the CDR3 is TGTGCCAGCAGCCACCTACAGGGGCCCGGGGGCTACACCTTC.

V usage is TRBV7-9 and J usage is TRBJ2-1, with 7 bases that match TRBD2. Germline-derived CDR1 and CDR2 are SEHNR and FQNEAQ (reference sequence). The CDR3 length is 14 residues. After removal of 5 bases from V and 6 bases from J, the junction contained 7 bases not matched to a gene. Written as DNA, the CDR3 is TGTGCCAGCAGCCTCCTAGCGGCCTCCAATGAGCAGTTCTTC. This encodes CASSLLAASNEQFF.

The chain joins TRBV19 to TRBJ1-5; D call uncertain. V was shortened by 8 bases and J by 6 bases, with 14 bases between the two germline ends. The germline gives CDR1 LNHDA, CDR2 SQIVND (reference sequence). CDR3 length equals 13 residues. The CDR3 loop reads CASPEPGSQPQHF. The CDR3 DNA is TGTGCCAGTCCTGAACCGGGAAGTCAGCCCCAGCATTTT.

This clone came up once. CDR3 region: CASSLTSSLGTYEQYF. CDR3 nucleotides: TGTGCCAGCAGCTTAACCAGCTCCTTGGGCACCTACGAGCAGTACTTC. This sequence joins TRBV7-2 and TRBJ2-7; D gene uncertain. The CDR3 loop spans 16 amino acids. Trimming left V 2 bases short and J 2 bases short, with 16 bases between. The germline V gene has CDR1 SGHTA and CDR2 FQGNSA.

The chain links TRBV9 to TRBJ2-3; D is unclear. Per the germline V gene, CDR1 is SGDLS and CDR2 is YYNGEE. CDR3 length: 15 amino acids. V was cut by 2 bases and J by 7 bases, with 17 bases left in between. In DNA form, the CDR3 reads TGTGCCAGCAGCGTGGCAGGTAGTCGCCTTAATACGCAGTATTTT. It specifies CASSVAGSRLNTQYF.

The chain combines TRBV19 with TRBJ1-6; 8 bases match TRBD1. The CDR3 loop spans 14 amino acids. The germline gives CDR1 LNHDA, CDR2 SQIVND (reference sequence). Trimming cost V 6 bases and J 6 bases; bases outside gene matches: 4. The CDR3 sequence: CASSLTGVNSPLHF. In DNA form, the CDR3 reads TGTGCCAGTAGCCTGACAGGGGTTAATTCACCCCTCCACTTT.

The chain joins TRBV7-2 to TRBJ2-1, with 7 bases matching TRBD1. Germline CDR1 SGHTA, CDR2 FQGNSA. This CDR3 spans 15 amino acids. Trimming cost V 3 bases and J 0 bases; bases outside gene matches: 2. CDR3 residues: CASSFDRASYNEQFF. CDR3 DNA: TGTGCCAGCAGCTTCGACAGGGCCTCCTACAATGAGCAGTTCTTC.

The chain recombines TRBV2 with TRBJ1-2; unclear D gene. V shed 6 bases and J shed 1 base, with 6 bases lying between them. Germline CDR1 and CDR2: SNHLY and FYNNEI. There are 12 residues in the CDR3. In DNA form, the CDR3 reads TGTGCCAGCAGGGCAAGTAACTATGGCTACACCTTC. Residues: CASRASNYGYTF.

V and J are TRBV3-1 (or the pseudogene TRBV3-2) and TRBJ1-1; D possibly corresponds to TRBD1 (5 bases). Germline assignment: CDR1 LGHDT and CDR2 YNNKEL (reference sequence). There are 13 residues in the CDR3. With 4 bases removed from V and 8 bases from J, the gap between germline ends came to 14 bases. CDR3 amino acids: CASSLGGTGEAFF. CDR3 nucleotides: TGTGCCAGCAGCCTGGGGGGGACGGGCGAAGCTTTCTTT.